The present TCR beta chain was sequenced within a study of cytomegalovirus exposure and HLA in healthy donors. CDR1 is SGDLS, CDR2 YYNGEE, per germline. The CDR3 spans 15 residues. Trimming took off 4 bases at V and 1 base at J, with 12 bases between the two ends. In the PCR, 60 Vbeta and 13 Jbeta primers were used. Profiling relied on immunoSEQ multiplex PCR, and the TCRdb table lists in-frame clones only, not all of them. The profile shows approximately 120,000 clones, more than 80% of them singletons. The clonotype comes from a man aged 30 to 39 in good health and CMV-seropositive. This chain links TRBV9 with TRBJ1-3; a possible D gene is TRBD1 (5 bases). The specimen sequenced was PBMCs. CDR3 nucleotide sequence: TGTGCCAGCAGCACAGGTGGTATATCTGGAAACACCATATATTTT. As protein: CASSTGGISGNTIYF.